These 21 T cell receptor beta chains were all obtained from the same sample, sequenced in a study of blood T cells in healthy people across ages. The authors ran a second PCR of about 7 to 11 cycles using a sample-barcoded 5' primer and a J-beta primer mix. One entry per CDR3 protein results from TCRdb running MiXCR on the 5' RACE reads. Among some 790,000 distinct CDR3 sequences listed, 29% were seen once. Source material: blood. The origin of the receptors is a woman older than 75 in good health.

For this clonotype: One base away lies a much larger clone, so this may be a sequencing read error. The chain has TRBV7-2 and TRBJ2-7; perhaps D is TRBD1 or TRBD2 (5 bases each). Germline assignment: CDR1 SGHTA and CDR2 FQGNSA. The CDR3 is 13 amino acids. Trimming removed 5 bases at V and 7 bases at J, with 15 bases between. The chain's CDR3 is CASSRQPRGEQYF. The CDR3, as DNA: TGTGCCAGCAGCAGACAGCCCCGGGGAGAGCAGTACTTC.

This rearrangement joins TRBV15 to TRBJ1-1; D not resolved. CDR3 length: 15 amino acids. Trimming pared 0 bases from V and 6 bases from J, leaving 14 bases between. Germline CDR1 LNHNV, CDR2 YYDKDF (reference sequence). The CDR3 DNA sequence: TGTGCCACCAGCAGAGAAGGTTACGTAGTAGCTGAAGCTTTCTTT. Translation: CATSREGYVVAEAFF.

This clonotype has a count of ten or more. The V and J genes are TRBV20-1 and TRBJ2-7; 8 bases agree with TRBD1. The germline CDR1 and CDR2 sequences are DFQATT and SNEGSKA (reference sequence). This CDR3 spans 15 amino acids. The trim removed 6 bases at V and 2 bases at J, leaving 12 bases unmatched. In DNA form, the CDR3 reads TGCAGTGCCCCTAGGCGGGACAGGCGGACCTACGAGCAGTACTTC. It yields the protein CSAPRRDRRTYEQYF.

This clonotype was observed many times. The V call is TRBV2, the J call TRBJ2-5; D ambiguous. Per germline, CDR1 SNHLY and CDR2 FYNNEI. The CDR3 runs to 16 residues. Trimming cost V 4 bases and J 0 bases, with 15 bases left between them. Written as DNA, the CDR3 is TGTGCCAGCAGTGGATCAGGATTCGAGTACCAAGAGACCCAGTACTTC. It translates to CASSGSGFEYQETQYF.

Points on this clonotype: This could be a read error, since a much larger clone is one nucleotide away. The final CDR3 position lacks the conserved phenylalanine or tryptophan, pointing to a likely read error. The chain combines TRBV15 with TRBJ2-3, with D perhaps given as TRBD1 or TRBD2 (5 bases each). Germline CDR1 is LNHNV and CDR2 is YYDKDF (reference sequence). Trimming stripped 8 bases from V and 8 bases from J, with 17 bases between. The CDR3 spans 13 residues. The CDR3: CATGVGVEGTQYL. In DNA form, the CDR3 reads TGTGCCACCGGAGTAGGGGTCGAGGGTACGCAGTATTTG.

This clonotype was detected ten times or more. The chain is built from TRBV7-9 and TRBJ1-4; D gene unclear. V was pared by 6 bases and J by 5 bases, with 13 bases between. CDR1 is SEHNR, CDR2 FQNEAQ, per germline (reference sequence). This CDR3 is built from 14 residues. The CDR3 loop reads CASSPGNLNEKLFF. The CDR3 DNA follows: TGTGCCAGCAGTCCCGGGAACCTCAATGAAAAACTGTTTTTT.

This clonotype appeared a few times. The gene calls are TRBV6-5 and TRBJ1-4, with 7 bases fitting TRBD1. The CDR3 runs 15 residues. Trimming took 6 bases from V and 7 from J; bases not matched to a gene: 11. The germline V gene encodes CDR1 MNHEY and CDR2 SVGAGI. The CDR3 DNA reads TGTGCCAGCAGCACAAACAGGGGATATCCTGAAAAACTGTTTTTT. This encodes CASSTNRGYPEKLFF.

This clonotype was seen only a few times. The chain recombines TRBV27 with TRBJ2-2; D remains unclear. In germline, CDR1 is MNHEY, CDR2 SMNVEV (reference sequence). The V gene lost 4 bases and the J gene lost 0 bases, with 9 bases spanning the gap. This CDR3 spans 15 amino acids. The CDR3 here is CASSWAGPNTGELFF. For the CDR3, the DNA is TGTGCCAGCAGTTGGGCAGGCCCGAACACCGGGGAGCTGTTTTTT.

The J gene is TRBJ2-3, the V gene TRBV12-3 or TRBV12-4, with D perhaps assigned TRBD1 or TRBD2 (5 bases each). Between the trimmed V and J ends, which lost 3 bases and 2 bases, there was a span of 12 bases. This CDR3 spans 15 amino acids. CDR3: CASSFGTAFTDTQYF. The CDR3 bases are TGTGCCAGCAGTTTTGGGACGGCCTTCACAGATACGCAGTATTTT.

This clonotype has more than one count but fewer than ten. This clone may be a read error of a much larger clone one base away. The CDR3 DNA sequence: TGTGCCAGCAGCCAAGATGGAGTGGGAAATGAGCAGTACTTC. Residues: CASSQDGVGNEQYF. The J gene is TRBJ2-5, the V gene TRBV3-1; D is undetermined. The CDR3 consists of 14 residues. The V and J ends lost 0 bases and 11 bases respectively, with 16 bases between them. Per germline, CDR1 LGHDT and CDR2 YNNKEL (reference sequence).

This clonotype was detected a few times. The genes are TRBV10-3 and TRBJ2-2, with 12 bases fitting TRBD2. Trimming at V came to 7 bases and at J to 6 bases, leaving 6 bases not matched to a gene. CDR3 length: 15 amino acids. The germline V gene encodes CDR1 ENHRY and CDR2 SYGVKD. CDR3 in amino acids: CAINSGLAGAGELFF. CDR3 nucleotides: TGTGCCATCAATTCGGGACTAGCGGGTGCCGGGGAGCTGTTTTTT.

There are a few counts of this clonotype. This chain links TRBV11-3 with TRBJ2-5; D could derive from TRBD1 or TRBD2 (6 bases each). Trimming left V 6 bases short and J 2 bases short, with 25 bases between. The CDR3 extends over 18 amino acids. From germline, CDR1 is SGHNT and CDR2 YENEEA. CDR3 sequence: CASSPSKGGPRSQETQYF. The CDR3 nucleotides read TGTGCCAGCAGTCCATCTAAGGGGGGCCCCAGAAGTCAAGAGACCCAGTACTTC.

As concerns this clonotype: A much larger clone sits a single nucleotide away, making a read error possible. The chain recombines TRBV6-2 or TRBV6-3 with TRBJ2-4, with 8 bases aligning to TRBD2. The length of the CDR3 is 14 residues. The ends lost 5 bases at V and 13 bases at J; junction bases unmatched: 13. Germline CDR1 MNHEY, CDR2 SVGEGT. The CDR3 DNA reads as TGTGCCAGCAGTCGCTCCCGACCGCGGGAGGAGCAGTACTTC. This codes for CASSRSRPREEQYF.

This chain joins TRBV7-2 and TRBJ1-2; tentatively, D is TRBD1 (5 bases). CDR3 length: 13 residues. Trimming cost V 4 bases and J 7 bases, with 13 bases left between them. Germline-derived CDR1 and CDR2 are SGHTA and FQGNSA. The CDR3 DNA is TGTGCCAGCAGCTCCAGCAGGGCGCTTGGCTACACCTTC. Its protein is CASSSSRALGYTF.

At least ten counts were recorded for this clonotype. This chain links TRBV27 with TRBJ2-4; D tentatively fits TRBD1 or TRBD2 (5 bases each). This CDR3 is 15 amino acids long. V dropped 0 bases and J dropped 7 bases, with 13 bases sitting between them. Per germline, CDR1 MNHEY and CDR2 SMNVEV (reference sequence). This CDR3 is CASSLSLGRDNIQYF. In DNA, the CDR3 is TGTGCCAGCAGTTTATCGTTAGGCAGGGACAACATTCAGTACTTC.

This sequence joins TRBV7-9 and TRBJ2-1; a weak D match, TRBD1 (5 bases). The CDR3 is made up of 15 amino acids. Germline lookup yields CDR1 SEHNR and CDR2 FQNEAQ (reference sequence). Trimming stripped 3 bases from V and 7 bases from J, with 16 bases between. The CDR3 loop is CASSLAGSRRNEQFF. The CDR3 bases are TGTGCCAGCAGCTTGGCAGGGTCACGGCGGAATGAGCAGTTCTTC.

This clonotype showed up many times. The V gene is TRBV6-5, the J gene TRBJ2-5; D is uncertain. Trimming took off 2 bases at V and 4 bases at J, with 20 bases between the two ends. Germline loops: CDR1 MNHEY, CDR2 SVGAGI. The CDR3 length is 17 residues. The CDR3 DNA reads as TGTGCCAGCAGTTACACCGGATCCTTAAGGACGGGAGAGACCCAGTACTTC. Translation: CASSYTGSLRTGETQYF.

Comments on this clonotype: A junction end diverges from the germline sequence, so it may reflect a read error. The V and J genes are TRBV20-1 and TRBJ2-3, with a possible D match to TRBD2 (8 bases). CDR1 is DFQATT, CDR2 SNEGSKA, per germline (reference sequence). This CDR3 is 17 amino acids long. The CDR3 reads CSARDGGGGGRTGTQYF. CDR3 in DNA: TGCAGTGCTAGAGATGGGGGGGGCGGGGGGAGGACAGGTACGCAGTATTTT.

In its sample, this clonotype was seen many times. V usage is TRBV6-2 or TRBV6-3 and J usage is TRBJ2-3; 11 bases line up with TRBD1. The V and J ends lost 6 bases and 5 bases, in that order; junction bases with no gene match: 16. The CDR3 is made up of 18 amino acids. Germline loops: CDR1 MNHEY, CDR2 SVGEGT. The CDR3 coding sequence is TGTGCCAGCAGCCCCTCCTGGAAGGACAGGGGGCGGTTAGATACGCAGTATTTT. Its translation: CASSPSWKDRGRLDTQYF.

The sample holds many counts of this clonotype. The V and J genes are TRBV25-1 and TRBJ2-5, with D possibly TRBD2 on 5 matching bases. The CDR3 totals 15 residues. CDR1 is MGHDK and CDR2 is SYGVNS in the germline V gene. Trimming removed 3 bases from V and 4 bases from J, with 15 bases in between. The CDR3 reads CASSDPRLAAETQYF. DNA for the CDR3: TGTGCCAGCAGTGACCCGCGGCTAGCAGCAGAGACCCAGTACTTC. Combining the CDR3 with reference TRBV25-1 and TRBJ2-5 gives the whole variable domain EADIYQTPRYLVIGTGKKITLECSQTMGHDKMYWYQQDPGMELHLIHYSYGVNSTEKGDLSSESTVSRIRTEHFPLTLESARPSHTSQYLCASSDPRLAAETQYFGPGTRLLVL.

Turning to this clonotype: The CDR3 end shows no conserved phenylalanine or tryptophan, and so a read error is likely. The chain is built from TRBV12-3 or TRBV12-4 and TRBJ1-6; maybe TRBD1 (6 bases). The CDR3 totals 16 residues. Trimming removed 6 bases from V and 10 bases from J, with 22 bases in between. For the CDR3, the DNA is TGTGCCAGCAGCTTAATGACAGGCGCCCGGGGATCACCCCTCCACTGT. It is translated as CASSLMTGARGSPLHC.